This TCR beta chain was sequenced for a study of blood T cell repertoires in COVID-19. Profiled with immunoSEQ multiplex PCR; TCRdb holds only in-frame clones, not every one. Among approximately 450,000 clones, 85% to 90% were seen once, and the ten largest hold 0.95% to 1.2%. This CDR3 region has 16 residues. The V gene's germline CDR1 is SGHVS and CDR2 FQNEAQ. The V segment lost 5 bases and the J segment 3 bases; nucleotides outside the gene matches: 9. Membership in each cohort depended on participant-reported clinical history. The chain has TRBV7-8 and TRBJ2-1, with TRBD2 identical over 8 bases. This clonotype originated in a man aged 30-40 years who had recovered from COVID-19. The sample taken for sequencing was PBMCs or T cells enriched from blood (not recorded which). CDR3 in amino acids: CASSPGGGLGYNEQFF. As DNA, the CDR3 is TGTGCCAGCAGCCCCGGGGGGGGTCTAGGCTACAATGAGCAGTTCTTC.